This T cell receptor beta chain originates from a study of cytomegalovirus exposure and HLA in healthy donors. Points on this clone: The antigen remains undetermined.

It was with 60 Vbeta and 13 Jbeta primers that the PCR ran. Some clones are missing from TCRdb's copy, which holds only in-frame ones; the method was immunoSEQ multiplex PCR. The sample contains around 200,000 clones, approximately 78% of which appear only once. Broader study findings: Analyses of presence/absence relied on an assumption of roughly uniform sequencing depth across donors. Among the sequence variants, a highly shared cluster was likely an artifact of sequencing.

The clonotype originates from a woman aged 40 to 50 in good health and CMV-seronegative. Sequencing used PBMCs.

CDR3 sequence (DNA): TGTGCCAGCAGCCGCGGGGGCCGGACCGGGGAGCTGTTTTTT. This encodes CASSRGGRTGELFF. The genes are TRBV5-6 and TRBJ2-2; D possibly corresponds to TRBD2 (7 bases). Per germline, CDR1 SGHDT and CDR2 YYEEEE. Deletions cut 4 bases from V and 5 bases from J, with 12 bases between. CDR3 length equals 14 residues.